This paragraph covers one T cell receptor beta chain sequence. V dropped 1 base and J dropped 3 bases, with 12 bases sitting between them. The CDR3 is made up of 16 amino acids. Germline V lookup: CDR1 LGHNA, CDR2 YSLEER. The authors' processing: Amplification with reference gene primers provided the estimates of nucleated cell counts. Produced via immunoSEQ multiplex PCR; TCRdb's table is partial and in-frame only. V and J calls and clone size are copied from that table; D and trimming were computed from the DNA. Among over 600,000 clones, approximately 90% were seen once, and the ten largest hold over 0.2%. These data belong to a study of blood T cell repertoires in COVID-19. Across the whole study: The United States, Italy and Spain provided the acute and convalescent COVID-19 samples. Sample material is recorded as cDNA or gDNA derived from T cells, B-cell-depleted T cells, or PBMCs.

Sequencing was performed on peripheral blood. V and J are TRBV4-3 and TRBJ2-2, with D tentatively TRBD2 (5 bases). The source of this sequence is a woman aged 18-30 years with acute or convalescent COVID-19. Here the CDR3 DNA reads TGCGCCAGCAGCCAAGGGTGGAACGGGGACACCGGGGAGCTGTTTTTT. This sequence encodes CASSQGWNGDTGELFF.